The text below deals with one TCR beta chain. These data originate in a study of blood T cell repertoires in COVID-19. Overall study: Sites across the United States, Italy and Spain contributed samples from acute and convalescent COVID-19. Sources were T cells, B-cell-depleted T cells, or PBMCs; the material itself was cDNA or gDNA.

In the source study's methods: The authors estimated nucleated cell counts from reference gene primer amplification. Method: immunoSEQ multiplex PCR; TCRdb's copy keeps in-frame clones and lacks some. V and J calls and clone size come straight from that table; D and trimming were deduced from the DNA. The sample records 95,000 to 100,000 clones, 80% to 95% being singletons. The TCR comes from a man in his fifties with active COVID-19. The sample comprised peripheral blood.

CDR3 sequence (DNA): TGTGCCAGCAGTTACTTGACAGGGGGGGAGACCCAGTACTTC. As protein: CASSYLTGGETQYF. The chain employs TRBV6-5 and TRBJ2-5, with TRBD1 matching over 9 bases. Germline CDR1 reads MNHEY; CDR2 reads SVGAGI. The CDR3 sequence is 14 residues long. V was clipped by 1 base and J by 5 bases; unmatched bases: 2.